This T cell receptor beta chain was profiled in a study of shared clonotypes between healthy human individuals. This table comes from immunoSEQ multiplex PCR, and its TCRdb copy is limited to in-frame clones, with some not included. The sample includes under 1,100,000 clones, more than 75% of them seen just once. Regarding this clone: At the DNA level, this CDR3 is encoded by other sequences in the same sample as well.

V shed 3 bases and J shed 0 bases, with 9 bases lying between them. Germline V CDR1 and CDR2: KGHSH, LQKENI. CDR3 size: 16 residues. The clonotype was recovered from a man between 18 and 35 years old in good health. Some clones in this sample may be carry-over from other donors' samples. The chain joins TRBV18 to TRBJ2-6; no firm D call. The source material was memory CD4+ T cells from PBMCs. Subset denoted: CD45RA-negative fraction. CDR3 DNA sequence: TGTGCCAGCTCACCTGTAGGCCTCTCTGGGGCCAACGTCCTGACTTTC. This translates into CASSPVGLSGANVLTF.